This T cell receptor beta chain was sequenced during a study of spatial heterogeneity in lung cancer. The germline CDR1 and CDR2 sequences are SGHTA and FQGNSA. Trimming cost V 4 bases and J 5 bases, with 20 bases left between them. This CDR3 has 16 amino acids. TCRdb independently ran MiXCR on the 5' RACE reads; one entry per CDR3 protein. Among roughly 40,000 distinct CDR3 sequences listed, roughly 7% were seen once. Time point indicated: sample taken at primary tumor resection. Without sorting, whole RNA was sequenced from tumor, nontumor lung or frozen PBMC. This clonotype has a handful of counts. The TCR originated in a female donor with early-stage non-small cell lung cancer. The source was PBMCs, collected at surgery. The chain uses TRBV7-2 and TRBJ2-5; D remains ambiguous. The CDR3 spells CASSSHYKAPRETQYF. The CDR3 DNA is TGTGCCAGCAGCTCCCATTACAAGGCCCCGCGGGAGACCCAGTACTTC.